Sequencing of this T cell receptor (beta chain) was carried out in a study of blood T cell repertoires in COVID-19. The table came from immunoSEQ multiplex PCR; TCRdb's copy has only in-frame clones and leaves some out. The data show over 85,000 clones, roughly 82% seen once. The CDR3 contains 15 residues. The germline V and J ends were trimmed by 5 bases and 1 base, with 13 bases remaining between them. Germline assignment: CDR1 SGHAT and CDR2 FQNNGV. Source material: peripheral blood. This chain links TRBV11-2 with TRBJ2-3; D remains unclear. The sequence came from a human donor in a cohort sampled during active COVID-19. The CDR3, as DNA: TGTGCCAGCAGCCGAACAGTCCTCGGCACAGATACGCAGTATTTT. Its translation is CASSRTVLGTDTQYF.